These 4 T cell receptor beta chains came from one sample sequenced in a study of tumor-infiltrating lymphocytes in primary liver carcinoma (dated by TCRdb to the late 2010s). Reads for this sample came from an Illumina HiSeq 2500. Starting from approximately 500 ng total RNA, TCRbeta-specific cDNA was produced by reverse transcription with a constant-region primer and ProtoScript II reverse transcriptase. TCRbeta libraries were built with three nested multiplex PCR rounds, a slightly modified ARM-PCR procedure. Each of the first two PCR rounds ran for roughly 9 cycles using multiplex TRBV1-TRBV30 forward primers together with a Cbeta reverse primer. TCRdb handled the public reads itself, with Q25 trimming in fastp and clone calling in MiXCR, and kept productive beta chains. Rows merge per CDR3 protein into single entries with the most common DNA and genes. The sample yields some 95,000 distinct CDR3 sequences; about 70% were counted once. Together, the top ten hold under 30% of the sample.

Without any cell sorting, total RNA and DNA were co-extracted from about 21-30 mg of bulk tissue using the AllPrep DNA/RNA mini kit. The specimen was tumor-adjacent normal liver tissue. Every receptor here comes from a man aged 40-50 years with primary liver carcinoma and hepatitis B virus infection.

This chain joins TRBV27 and TRBJ1-5; D remains ambiguous. This CDR3 has 14 amino acids. Germline V gene sequence: CDR1 MNHEY, CDR2 SMNVEV (reference sequence). V lost 8 bases, J lost 1 base, and 12 bases lay in between. Here the CDR3 reads CASPPPGSNQPQHF. The DNA of the CDR3 is TGTGCCAGCCCCCCACCTGGCAGCAATCAGCCCCAGCATTTT.

This clonotype came up many times. CDR3 bases: TGTGCCAGCGCGACTAGCGGCCACAATGAGCAGTTCTTC. Protein: CASATSGHNEQFF. This chain joins TRBV7-3 and TRBJ2-1, with 9 bases lining up with TRBD2. The V gene end was trimmed by 8 bases and the J gene end by 5 bases; junction bases not matched to a gene: 4. Germline V gives CDR1 SGHTA, CDR2 FQGTGA. This CDR3 comprises 13 residues.

This clonotype was counted between two and nine times. The rearrangement uses TRBV28 and TRBJ2-4; no clear D gene. Germline lookup yields CDR1 MDHEN and CDR2 SYDVKM. The length of the CDR3 is 14 residues. The germline V and J ends were trimmed by 6 bases and 2 bases, with 11 bases remaining between them. The CDR3 reads CASRTPGSKNIQYF. The CDR3 DNA sequence: TGTGCCAGCAGAACCCCCGGGTCCAAAAACATTCAGTACTTC.

Comment on this clonotype: The junction does not match germline at one end; this may be a read error. The chain joins TRBV11-1 to TRBJ1-1; 7 nucleotides line up with TRBD1. Germline V lookup: CDR1 SGHAT, CDR2 FQDESV (reference sequence). This CDR3 is 14 amino acids long. CDR3 in amino acids: CASSPGQRNTEDFF. DNA for the CDR3: TGTGCCAGCAGTCCGGGACAGAGGAACACTGAAGATTTCTTT.